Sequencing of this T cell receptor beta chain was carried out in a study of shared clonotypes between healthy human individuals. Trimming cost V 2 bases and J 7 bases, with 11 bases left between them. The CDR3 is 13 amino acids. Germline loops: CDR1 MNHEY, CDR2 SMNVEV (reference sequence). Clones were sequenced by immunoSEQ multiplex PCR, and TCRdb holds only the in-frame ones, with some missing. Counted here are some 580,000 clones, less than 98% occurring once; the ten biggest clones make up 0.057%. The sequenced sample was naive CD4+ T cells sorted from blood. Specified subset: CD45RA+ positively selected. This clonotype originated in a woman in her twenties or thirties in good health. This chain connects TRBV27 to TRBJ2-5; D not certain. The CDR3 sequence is CASSLLYKGTQYF. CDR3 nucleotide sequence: TGTGCCAGCAGTTTACTTTATAAAGGGACCCAGTACTTC.